These 20 T cell receptor beta chains were sequenced from one sample in a study of human T cells and chemical hapten exposure. TCRdb ran MiXCR on the RACE reads and lists one entry per CDR3 protein. The sample yields about 84,000 distinct CDR3 sequences, 8.5% to 12% seen once. Time point given: patch test 2, 6 weeks after DPC sensitization. Treatment denoted: therapeutic diphenylcyclopropenone sensitization with weekly scalp DPC. Sequenced here: whole blood, sampled in connection with sensitization to the hapten diphenylcyclopropenone (DPC). The receptor source for this set is a woman between 45 and 60 years old with alopecia areata. Some clones in this sample may be carry-over from other donors' samples.

The chain has TRBV11-2 and TRBJ2-5; D unclear. The germline V gene encodes CDR1 SGHAT and CDR2 FQNNGV. CDR3 size: 12 residues. Trimming shortened V by 5 bases and J by 5 bases, and 9 bases separated the two germline ends. The CDR3 protein is CASSRPGETQYF. In DNA form, the CDR3 reads TGTGCCAGCAGCCGGCCCGGGGAGACCCAGTACTTC.

In this sample, this clonotype turned up many times. The chain links TRBV14 to TRBJ1-3; a possible D gene is TRBD1 (6 bases). The CDR3 has 18 amino acids. The V end lost 3 bases, the J end lost 0 bases, and 18 bases lay between the germline ends. In germline, CDR1 is SGHDN, CDR2 FVKESK. CDR3 DNA sequence: TGTGCCAGCAGCCAGCCAACAGGGTTTTTTAACTCTGGAAACACCATATATTTT. Translated: CASSQPTGFFNSGNTIYF.

This chain uses TRBV21-1 with TRBJ2-7; no check of the table's D call, TRBD2, against the DNA was made. TRBV21-1 is reported as a pseudogene. This CDR3 is built from 13 residues. This CDR3 reads CASSRGLPREQYF. Written as DNA, the CDR3 is TGTGCCAGCAGCAGGGGACTTCCACGCGAGCAGTACTTC.

A few counts support this clonotype. The chain combines TRBV5-5 with TRBJ2-1, with 7 positions matching TRBD2. CDR3 size: 13 residues. The V gene's germline CDR1 is SGHKS and CDR2 YYEKEE (reference sequence). V lost 4 bases to trimming and J lost 10 bases; unmatched junction nucleotides: 8. Written as DNA, the CDR3 is TGTGCCAGCAGCATACAGCGGGATAAAGAGCAGTTCTTC. Translating it yields CASSIQRDKEQFF.

This clonotype was recorded a few times. As DNA, the CDR3 is TGTGCCAGCAGCCGGGAGGGCCGGAATGAGCAGTTCTTC. This codes for CASSREGRNEQFF. V is TRBV2 and J is TRBJ2-1; 8 positions agree with TRBD2. The CDR3 is 13 residues long. V lost 6 bases, J lost 7 bases, and 5 bases stayed unmatched. Looked up from germline, CDR1 is SNHLY and CDR2 is FYNNEI.

This clonotype was detected many times. This sequence joins TRBV5-8 and TRBJ2-7; 7 bases are a match to TRBD1. Germline V gene data show CDR1 as SGHTS and CDR2 as YDEGEE. Trimming cost V 4 bases and J 0 bases; bases outside gene matches: 7. The CDR3 is made up of 15 amino acids. CDR3 in amino acids: CASSVHRGLSYEQYF. The CDR3 nucleotides are TGTGCCAGCAGCGTCCACAGGGGCCTCTCCTACGAGCAGTACTTC. Full variable domain (remainder filled in from reference TRBV5-8 and TRBJ2-7): EAGVTQSPTHLIKTRGQQATLRCSPISGHTSVYWYQQALGLGLQFLLWYDEGEERNRGNFPPRFSGRQFPNYSSELNVNALELEDSALYLCASSVHRGLSYEQYFGPGTRLTVT.

J is TRBJ2-5 and V is TRBV29-1; 7 bases fit TRBD1. The length of the CDR3 is 14 residues. Germline loops: CDR1 SQVTM, CDR2 ANQGSEA. With V trimmed by 5 bases and J by 3 bases, 9 bases remained unmatched. This CDR3 reads CSVSPGQYKETQYF. The CDR3 bases are TGCAGCGTTTCACCGGGACAGTATAAAGAGACCCAGTACTTC.

This clonotype was found a few times. This chain joins TRBV29-1 and TRBJ2-7, with 8 bases aligning to TRBD1. The junction had 3 bases not matched to a gene; V was cut back by 4 bases and J by 7 bases. The length of the CDR3 is 11 residues. Germline V gene lookup returns CDR1 SQVTM and CDR2 ANQGSEA. The CDR3 sequence: CSVVGDREQYF. The CDR3 nucleotides read TGCAGCGTTGTGGGGGACAGGGAGCAGTACTTC.

This clonotype occurred a few times. V gene TRBV7-6 combines with J gene TRBJ2-1; a weak D match, TRBD2 (5 bases). This CDR3 has 16 residues. Germline V gene sequence: CDR1 SGHVS, CDR2 FNYEAQ. V lost 2 bases to trimming and J lost 1 base, with 12 bases between them. In nucleotides, the CDR3 is TGTGCCAGCAGCTTATTTAAGGGAGTTTCCTACAATGAGCAGTTCTTC. It is translated as CASSLFKGVSYNEQFF.

This clonotype was observed a few times. The chain joins TRBV28 to TRBJ2-1; 8 bases agree with TRBD2. The CDR3 contains 15 residues. Per germline, CDR1 MDHEN and CDR2 SYDVKM. Unmatched junction bases numbered 11, after V lost 7 bases and J lost 6 bases. DNA for the CDR3: TGTGCCAGCATGGAGACTAGCGCGCAAGGCAATGAGCAGTTCTTC. Its protein is CASMETSAQGNEQFF.

In its sample, this clonotype was seen a few times. V gene TRBV20-1 combines with J gene TRBJ1-2; 10 bases match TRBD1. The germline gives CDR1 DFQATT, CDR2 SNEGSKA (reference sequence). V shed 3 bases and J 3 bases; nucleotides not matched to a gene: 7. The CDR3 spans 15 residues. The chain's CDR3 is CSARLTGGAYYGYTF. CDR3 coding DNA: TGCAGTGCTAGGCTGACAGGGGGCGCGTACTATGGCTACACCTTC.

In this sample, this clonotype turned up many times. V usage is TRBV10-3 and J usage is TRBJ2-7, with D possibly matching TRBD1 (6 bases). CDR3 length: 15 residues. Between the trimmed V and J ends, which lost 6 bases and 0 bases, there was a span of 15 bases. Germline CDR1 ENHRY, CDR2 SYGVKD. As DNA, the CDR3 is TGTGCCATCAGCAATACCAGGGACACCTCCTACGAGCAGTACTTC. It translates to CAISNTRDTSYEQYF.

V is TRBV18 and J is TRBJ2-1; 10 positions agree with TRBD2. Germline CDR1 KGHSH, CDR2 LQKENI. The CDR3 has 17 amino acids. The junction had 15 bases not matched to a gene; V was cut back by 3 bases and J by 10 bases. The chain's CDR3 is CASSPQLSSGREPEQFF. The CDR3 nucleotides read TGTGCCAGCTCACCCCAGCTTTCGAGCGGGAGGGAACCGGAGCAGTTCTTC.

In its sample, this clonotype was seen a few times. This chain uses TRBV29-1 with TRBJ1-2; TRBD1 matches at 8 bases. Trimming removed 7 bases from V and 7 bases from J; junction bases left unmatched: 11. From germline, CDR1 is SQVTM and CDR2 ANQGSEA. The CDR3 loop spans 13 amino acids. CDR3 region: CSADGQGWGGYTF. CDR3 in DNA: TGCAGCGCGGACGGACAGGGTTGGGGTGGCTACACCTTC.

This clonotype was seen repeatedly, ten times or more. The V gene is TRBV5-1, the J gene TRBJ1-1, with TRBD1 matching over 7 bases. CDR1 and CDR2 (germline): SGHRS, YFSETQ. The junction had 5 bases not matched to a gene; V was cut back by 5 bases and J by 7 bases. CDR3 length: 12 amino acids. The CDR3 reads CASSDREFEAFF. CDR3 nucleotides: TGCGCCAGCAGTGACAGGGAATTTGAAGCTTTCTTT. Drawing the rest from reference TRBV5-1 and TRBJ1-1, the complete variable domain is KAGVTQTPRYLIKTRGQQVTLSCSPISGHRSVSWYQQTPGQGLQFLFEYFSETQRNKGNFPGRFSGRQFSNSRSEMNVSTLELGDSALYLCASSDREFEAFFGQGTRLTVV.

This clonotype came up a few times. The CDR3 bases are TGCGCCAGCAGCTTGGTAGTTGCTAGCACAGATACGCAGTATTTT. Translation gives CASSLVVASTDTQYF. V is TRBV5-1 and J is TRBJ2-3, with D unresolved. Germline CDR1 is SGHRS and CDR2 is YFSETQ. The V gene lost 0 bases and the J gene lost 0 bases, with 8 bases spanning the gap. The CDR3 spans 15 residues. The full variable domain, with the rest looked up from reference TRBV5-1 and TRBJ2-3, is KAGVTQTPRYLIKTRGQQVTLSCSPISGHRSVSWYQQTPGQGLQFLFEYFSETQRNKGNFPGRFSGRQFSNSRSEMNVSTLELGDSALYLCASSLVVASTDTQYFGPGTRLTVL.

This clonotype was recorded many times. J is TRBJ2-5 and V is TRBV7-9; no firm D call. V was trimmed by 4 bases and J by 4 bases, leaving 22 bases between them. The CDR3 is 17 residues long. Germline CDR1 SEHNR, CDR2 FQNEAQ (reference sequence). The CDR3 coding sequence is TGTGCCAGCAGCTCCATTAGGGTGGCGCAGTCCCCAGAGACCCAGTACTTC. Protein sequence: CASSSIRVAQSPETQYF. Variable domain in full (rest from reference TRBV7-9 and TRBJ2-5): DTGVSQNPRHKITKRGQNVTFRCDPISEHNRLYWYRQTLGQGPEFLTYFQNEAQLEKSRLLSDRFSAERPKGSFSTLEIQRTEQGDSAMYLCASSSIRVAQSPETQYFGPGTRLLVL.

The gene calls are TRBV20-1 and TRBJ2-1; D gene ambiguous. The germline gives CDR1 DFQATT, CDR2 SNEGSKA (reference sequence). There are 13 residues in the CDR3. V shed 3 bases and J shed 6 bases, with 12 bases lying between them. DNA of the CDR3: TGCAGTGCTAGGCTTCCCCTTGCCAATGAGCAGTTCTTC. Residues: CSARLPLANEQFF.

The genes are TRBV19 and TRBJ2-1; D is unclear. The CDR3 sequence is 12 residues long. The V end was cut by 5 bases, the J end by 8 bases, with 10 bases between. Germline CDR1 reads LNHDA; CDR2 reads SQIVND (reference sequence). As DNA, the CDR3 is TGTGCCAGTAGTGCCTTCTTCGATGAGCAGTTCTTC. Its protein product is CASSAFFDEQFF.

This clonotype was counted ten times or more. This sequence joins TRBV20-1 and TRBJ2-4, with TRBD2 as a possible D gene (5 bases). Trimming removed 1 base from V and 10 bases from J, with 8 bases in between. Germline V CDR1 and CDR2: DFQATT, SNEGSKA (reference sequence). CDR3 length equals 11 residues. CDR3 sequence (DNA): TGCAGTGCTAGAGGAGCGGAAATTCAGTACTTC. Translation gives CSARGAEIQYF.